This T cell receptor (beta chain) was captured in a study of blood T cell repertoires in COVID-19. Across the whole study: Sites across the United States, Italy and Spain contributed samples from acute and convalescent COVID-19.

Authors' data handling: For nucleated cells, counts were estimated from reference gene primer amplification. Assay: immunoSEQ multiplex PCR; the TCRdb copy retains only in-frame clones and omits some. V and J calls and clone size come straight from that table; D and trimming were deduced from the DNA. The sample consists of under 100,000 clones, more than 75% of them appearing once. With V trimmed by 0 bases and J by 4 bases, 8 bases remained unmatched. The CDR3 spans 16 residues. CDR1 and CDR2 (germline): SGHNT, YENEEA. Sequenced: peripheral blood. The genes are TRBV11-3 and TRBJ2-7; 8 bases fit TRBD1. This TCR was sampled from a human donor in a cohort sampled during active COVID-19. CDR3 nucleotides: TGTGCCAGCAGCTTAGAGGTCCAGGGGGCCGCTTACGAGCAGTACTTC. This gives the protein CASSLEVQGAAYEQYF.